These 22 T cell receptor beta chains came from one sample sequenced in a study of cytomegalovirus exposure and HLA in healthy donors. Primers: 60 Vbeta forward and 13 Jbeta reverse. Here immunoSEQ multiplex PCR was the method, and the copy in TCRdb shows in-frame clones only, minus some. This table holds hundreds of thousands of clones, over 85% found once. The sample consisted of PBMCs. These receptor sequences come from a young woman in good health and CMV-seronegative.

The genes are TRBV7-6 and TRBJ2-3, with TRBD2 matching over 8 bases. The CDR3 consists of 15 residues. Trimming took 1 base from V and 3 from J; bases not matched to a gene: 3. Germline V gives CDR1 SGHVS, CDR2 FNYEAQ. CDR3 amino acids: CASSLGSGGTDTQYF. The CDR3 DNA reads as TGTGCCAGCAGCTTAGGAAGCGGGGGTACAGATACGCAGTATTTT. Filled out from reference TRBV7-6 and TRBJ2-3, the complete variable domain reads GAGVSQSPRYKVTKRGQDVALRCDPISGHVSLYWYRQALGQGPEFLTYFNYEAQQDKSGLPNDRFSAERPEGSISTLTIQRTEQRDSAMYRCASSLGSGGTDTQYFGPGTRLTVL.

The rearrangement uses TRBV11-2 and TRBJ1-1; 8 bases agree with TRBD1. The germline gives CDR1 SGHAT, CDR2 FQNNGV. The length of the CDR3 is 14 residues. V trimming: 3 bases; J trimming: 6 bases; junction bases outside the gene matches: 6. CDR3 sequence: CASSLTRGLPEAFF. The DNA for the CDR3 is TGTGCCAGCAGCTTGACCAGGGGGCTCCCTGAAGCTTTCTTT.

In its sample, this clone was seen a few times. The chain uses TRBV5-1 and TRBJ1-1, with 7 bases lining up with TRBD1. Trimming took 0 bases from V and 6 from J; bases not matched to a gene: 14. Germline V gene sequence: CDR1 SGHRS, CDR2 YFSETQ. The CDR3 totals 17 residues. The CDR3 coding sequence is TGCGCCAGCAGCTTGGACGGGGCAGGGGGTGGTTTGCCTGAAGCTTTCTTT. It yields the protein CASSLDGAGGGLPEAFF.

The genes are TRBV18 and TRBJ1-1; D is perhaps TRBD1 (5 bases). Germline V lookup: CDR1 KGHSH, CDR2 LQKENI. V lost 6 bases to trimming and J lost 1 base, with 18 bases between them. CDR3 length: 16 amino acids. CDR3 sequence reads: CASSHSEVGANTEAFF. In DNA form, the CDR3 reads TGTGCCAGCTCGCACAGTGAGGTTGGGGCGAACACTGAAGCTTTCTTT.

The V gene is TRBV19, the J gene TRBJ2-2; a possible D gene is TRBD2 (6 bases). The ends were cut back, 7 bases at V and 5 bases at J, with 14 bases in the middle. The V gene's germline CDR1 is LNHDA and CDR2 SQIVND (reference sequence). There are 14 residues in the CDR3. The CDR3: CASIMGGSTGELFF. In nucleotides, the CDR3 is TGTGCCAGTATTATGGGAGGAAGTACCGGGGAGCTGTTTTTT.

For this clone: Different DNA sequences within this sample yield the same CDR3. CDR3 in DNA: TGTGCCAGCAGCCTAGGGACAGGGGGGTACGAGCAGTACTTC. It encodes CASSLGTGGYEQYF. The chain couples TRBV11-2 to TRBJ2-7; 11 nucleotides match TRBD1. Losses at the gene ends were 5 bases for V and 4 bases for J; bases not matched to a gene: 4. In germline, CDR1 is SGHAT, CDR2 FQNNGV. The CDR3 has 14 residues. The whole variable domain, remainder taken from reference TRBV11-2 and TRBJ2-7, is EAGVAQSPRYKIIEKRQSVAFWCNPISGHATLYWYQQILGQGPKLLIQFQNNGVVDDSQLPKDRFSAERLKGVDSTLKIQPAKLEDSAVYLCASSLGTGGYEQYFGPGTRLTVT.

The chain combines TRBV7-6 with TRBJ1-2; unclear D gene. This CDR3 region has 13 residues. Per germline, CDR1 SGHVS and CDR2 FNYEAQ. V lost 0 bases and J 8 bases, leaving 10 bases between the germline ends. The CDR3 nucleotides are TGTGCCAGCAGCTTAGCCGGGGTACAAGGCTACACCTTC. It is translated as CASSLAGVQGYTF. The full variable domain, in which reference TRBV7-6 and TRBJ1-2 provide the parts outside the CDR3, is GAGVSQSPRYKVTKRGQDVALRCDPISGHVSLYWYRQALGQGPEFLTYFNYEAQQDKSGLPNDRFSAERPEGSISTLTIQRTEQRDSAMYRCASSLAGVQGYTFGSGTRLTVV.

The chain employs TRBV9 and TRBJ2-5; 12 bases match TRBD1. The V and J ends lost 4 bases and 5 bases, in that order; junction bases with no gene match: 6. This CDR3 has 15 residues. CDR1 SGDLS and CDR2 YYNGEE come from the germline V gene. CDR3 DNA: TGTGCCAGCAGCATAGGGACAGGGGGCGTCGAGACCCAGTACTTC. This encodes CASSIGTGGVETQYF. The full variable domain, completed using reference TRBV9 and TRBJ2-5, is DSGVTQTPKHLITATGQRVTLRCSPRSGDLSVYWYQQSLDQGLQFLIQYYNGEERAKGNILERFSAQQFPDLHSELNLSSLELGDSALYFCASSIGTGGVETQYFGPGTRLLVL.

This clone has a single count. One end of the junction fails to match germline, which may point to a read error. The CDR3 is CASSGGQVMDF. CDR3 in DNA: TGTGCCAGCAGCGGGGGACAAGTCATGGACTTC. The chain recombines TRBV9 with TRBJ2-5; possible D gene TRBD1, 6 bases. The V gene's germline CDR1 is SGDLS and CDR2 YYNGEE. There are 11 residues in the CDR3. The whole variable domain, remainder taken from reference TRBV9 and TRBJ2-5, is DSGVTQTPKHLITATGQRVTLRCSPRSGDLSVYWYQQSLDQGLQFLIQYYNGEERAKGNILERFSAQQFPDLHSELNLSSLELGDSALYFCASSGGQVMDFGPGTRLLVL.

The V call is TRBV7-9, the J call TRBJ1-1; TRBD1 matches at 12 bases. Germline V gene data show CDR1 as SEHNR and CDR2 as FQNEAQ (reference sequence). The V and J ends lost 5 bases and 3 bases, in that order; junction bases with no gene match: 10. There are 17 residues in the CDR3. CDR3 bases: TGTGCCAGCAGCACAGTCCCGGGACAGGGGGCGTACACTGAAGCTTTCTTT. This encodes CASSTVPGQGAYTEAFF.

The chain recombines TRBV4-1 with TRBJ2-2, with TRBD2 identical over 13 bases. V shed 5 bases, J shed 6 bases, and the junction held 12 bases outside the gene matches. The CDR3 contains 18 residues. CDR1 is MGHRA, CDR2 YSYEKL, per germline. The CDR3 sequence: CASSASGTSGVKAGELFF. CDR3 DNA: TGCGCCAGCAGCGCCTCCGGGACTAGCGGGGTAAAGGCCGGGGAGCTGTTTTTT.

J is TRBJ2-2 and V is TRBV14, with unresolved D. The CDR3 is 16 amino acids. The V and J ends lost 0 bases and 1 base respectively, with 9 bases between them. Germline CDR1 reads SGHDN; CDR2 reads FVKESK. The CDR3 loop reads CASSQDYAENTGELFF. The DNA for the CDR3 is TGTGCCAGCAGCCAAGATTATGCAGAGAACACCGGGGAGCTGTTTTTT.

V and J are TRBV11-2 and TRBJ1-4; D possibly corresponds to TRBD1 (5 bases). The V end lost 1 base, the J end lost 8 bases, and 20 bases lay between the germline ends. CDR1 is SGHAT and CDR2 is FQNNGV in the germline V gene. The CDR3 is 17 residues long. The CDR3 loop reads CASSLGTGGPGREKLFF. CDR3 nucleotide sequence: TGTGCCAGCAGCTTAGGAACAGGCGGTCCCGGACGAGAAAAACTGTTTTTT. The complete variable domain, with remaining parts taken from reference TRBV11-2 and TRBJ1-4, reads EAGVAQSPRYKIIEKRQSVAFWCNPISGHATLYWYQQILGQGPKLLIQFQNNGVVDDSQLPKDRFSAERLKGVDSTLKIQPAKLEDSAVYLCASSLGTGGPGREKLFFGSGTQLSVL.

The chain joins TRBV7-2 to TRBJ2-5, with D perhaps matching TRBD1 (5 bases). CDR3 size: 15 residues. Germline V CDR1 and CDR2: SGHTA, FQGNSA. V was cut by 4 bases and J by 5 bases, with 17 bases left in between. The CDR3 sequence: CASSSNQGKGETQYF. The CDR3 DNA sequence: TGTGCCAGCAGCTCCAACCAAGGAAAGGGGGAGACCCAGTACTTC.

The chain recombines TRBV30 with TRBJ2-7; maybe TRBD2 (6 bases). In germline, CDR1 is GTSNPN, CDR2 SVGIG (reference sequence). Trimming cost V 1 base and J 5 bases, with 15 bases left between them. The CDR3 length is 14 residues. Written as DNA, the CDR3 is TGTGCCTGGAGTGACGTCCGGGGAGGCCACGAGCAGTACTTC. It specifies CAWSDVRGGHEQYF. Variable domain in full (rest from reference TRBV30 and TRBJ2-7): SQTIHQWPATLVQPVGSPLSLECTVEGTSNPNLYWYRQAAGRGLQLLFYSVGIGQISSEVPQNLSASRPQDRQFILSSKKLLLSDSGFYLCAWSDVRGGHEQYFGPGTRLTVT.

This chain links TRBV6-1 with TRBJ2-1, with TRBD1 identical over 9 bases. V lost 5 bases, J lost 8 bases, and 10 bases stayed unmatched. The V gene's germline CDR1 is MNHNS and CDR2 SASEGT. The CDR3 runs 15 residues. The CDR3 region has the DNA TGTGCCAGCAGTCTTACAGGGGGCGGAAAGGATGAGCAGTTCTTC. This encodes CASSLTGGGKDEQFF.

The V gene is TRBV2, the J gene TRBJ1-1, with D unresolved. This CDR3 spans 13 amino acids. Germline-derived CDR1 and CDR2 are SNHLY and FYNNEI. V lost 5 bases, J lost 1 base, and 8 bases lay in between. CDR3 region: CASSPRQNTEAFF. In DNA form, the CDR3 reads TGTGCCAGCAGTCCCCGACAGAACACTGAAGCTTTCTTT.

The chain carries TRBV29-1 and TRBJ1-1; the D gene is possibly TRBD1 (5 bases). V lost 7 bases and J 5 bases, leaving 11 bases between the germline ends. This CDR3 is 11 amino acids long. Germline V lookup: CDR1 SQVTM, CDR2 ANQGSEA. The CDR3: CSAQGGTEAFF. CDR3 nucleotide sequence: TGCAGCGCCCAGGGTGGGACTGAAGCTTTCTTT.

This chain joins TRBV15 and TRBJ1-1; 8 bases map to TRBD1. This CDR3 is built from 14 residues. Germline V CDR1 and CDR2: LNHNV, YYDKDF (reference sequence). Trimming removed 7 bases from V and 0 bases from J; junction bases left unmatched: 4. The CDR3 DNA reads TGTGCCACCACCCGACAGGGGATGAACACTGAAGCTTTCTTT. Its translation: CATTRQGMNTEAFF.

The rearrangement uses TRBV10-3 and TRBJ1-1, with D perhaps TRBD1 (5 bases). The V gene lost 4 bases and the J gene lost 0 bases, with 12 bases spanning the gap. The germline gives CDR1 ENHRY, CDR2 SYGVKD. The CDR3 extends over 15 amino acids. The chain's CDR3 is CAISAAGLMNTEAFF. CDR3 DNA: TGTGCCATCAGTGCGGCAGGGCTTATGAACACTGAAGCTTTCTTT.

This clone was detected a few times. The CDR3 reads CASRHLRAEAFF. As DNA, the CDR3 is TGTGCCAGCAGACACCTCAGGGCTGAAGCTTTCTTT. This chain uses TRBV21-1 with TRBJ1-1; TRBD1 is the table's D call, not checked against the DNA. TRBV21-1 is given as a pseudogene. The CDR3 sequence is 12 residues long.

The chain recombines TRBV10-3 with TRBJ2-3; D uncertain. Looked up from germline, CDR1 is ENHRY and CDR2 is SYGVKD. The V gene lost 1 base and the J gene lost 4 bases, with 18 bases spanning the gap. The CDR3 runs to 17 residues. CDR3 DNA: TGTGCCATCAGTGAGTTTCTAGGATCGGTAGCAGCAGATACGCAGTATTTT. This sequence encodes CAISEFLGSVAADTQYF.